This TCR beta chain appears in the sequencing data of a study of blood T cells in healthy people across ages. Study-level findings and limits: A roughly linear fall in TCR beta diversity per million T cells was seen with increasing age. Calculation of diversity from one million T cells yielded estimates considered to be underestimates.

Trimming cost V 3 bases and J 0 bases, with 6 bases left between them. The CDR3 sequence is 13 residues long. CDR1 and CDR2 from the germline V gene are ENHRY and SYGVKD. A sample-barcoded 5' primer and a J-beta primer mix were used in a second PCR of roughly 7 to 11 cycles. Every molecule of cDNA carried a tag from a template-switch adaptor with 12 random nucleotides. TCRdb reanalysed the 5' RACE reads using MiXCR and keeps one entry per CDR3 protein. The table includes 750,000 to 950,000 distinct CDR3 sequences, 50% to 65% detected once. Note on this clonotype: Its antigen is still unknown.

Every donor provided roughly 9.1 milliliters of peripheral blood. The sample taken for sequencing was blood. This clonotype was obtained from an older man in good health. The V call is TRBV10-3, the J call TRBJ2-7; D call uncertain. The CDR3 DNA reads as TGTGCCATCAGTGATGGCAGCTCCTACGAGCAGTACTTC. It translates to CAISDGSSYEQYF.